This T cell receptor (beta chain) was recorded in a study of shared clonotypes between healthy human individuals (dated by TCRdb to about 2020). Broadly, across the study: The cohort comprised two women and a few men aged 18 to 49 years. Blood TCR repertoires of roughly five healthy adults were deeply sequenced to estimate repertoire size and the extent of clonotype sharing between individuals. For each donor, three plates each were used for CD4 naive and CD4 memory, two plates were used for CD8 naive, and one plate was used for CD8 memory. Libraries were prepared and TCR repertoires were sequenced by different laboratories using diverse techniques, in order to increase sequencing depth and limit assay-specific biases. Per donor, leukapheresis produced somewhere between about 0.85 and 8.9 billion PBMCs.

CD8 naive samples were obtained by positive selection for CCR7 among CD45RO-negative cells, yielding a CD45RA+CCR7+ population from which TemRA cells were excluded. Donors were healthy HIV-negative adults with no recently reported acute infections or vaccinations. Only Caucasian adults living in Nashville, Tennessee, USA were represented among the donors. Blood was obtained by leukapheresis, after which PBMCs were separated by Ficoll-Histopaque density gradient centrifugation and cryopreserved in liquid nitrogen vapor phase. Analytical flow cytometry was used to check the purity and quantity of each magnetically sorted T cell population. Genomic DNA was isolated from each sorted fraction and quantified by UV absorbance on a Nanodrop 2000c. From a lookup of the germline V gene, CDR1 and CDR2 are MNHEY and SVGAGI. The CDR3 holds 12 amino acids from the cysteine to the phenylalanine. The sequence is cut down to CDR3 DNA, 36 bases in frame from base 1. V and J are truncated by 8 bases and 4 bases respectively, leaving an intervening sequence of 11 bases.

The study at large found these results: Roughly 5.2% of naive CD4, around 4% of naive CD8, about 2.4% of memory CD4, and about 0.4% of memory CD8 clonotypes were shared across a few donors. Sampling was restricted to blood, and TCR repertoires in tissue are likely to differ from TCR repertoires in blood. Incomplete sequencing was indicated by rarefaction of sorted-subset datasets, despite the large sequencing depth. Compared with non-shared clonotypes, the clonotypes found in all four sorted-subset donors had higher generation probabilities. Larger estimated clonotype richness was generally found for naive subsets than for memory subsets. Pairwise subsampling indicated that sequencing depth was expected to affect the degree of clonotype sharing among donors. Because the study included only a small number of donors, the genetic and exposure-history diversity represented was limited.

A word on this clone: Its antigen is currently not known. Base qualities are missing; no much larger clone stands one base away.

Using the deep immunoSEQ assay, TCR CDR3 regions were amplified from genomic DNA by multiplex PCR. Genomic DNA extracted from each cell subset was distributed evenly over all wells of several immunoSEQ 96-well plates, and each plate served as one replicate. Each replicate PCR for sorted subsets received approximately 200 ng genomic DNA, equal to roughly 30,000 T cell genomes. The purified libraries were quantified using a Qubit 3.0 fluorometer, sized with a Bioanalyzer 2100, and then quantified again using the KAPA Library Quantification kit. Every immunoSEQ 96-well plate was sequenced on a separate single-read 150-cycle Illumina NextSeq 550 flow cell. The authors' pipeline ran thus. Because the immunoSEQ output included only junctional sequences and no quality scores, the filtering could not be the same as the filtering used for full-length reads. Sequences were annotated with PyIR, a Python wrapper for IgBLAST v1.9, and V/J genes and CDR3 were assigned using IMGT germline references. Reads with weak V/J assignments (E-value above 1e-6), missing CDR3, stop codons, out-of-frame junctions, or ambiguous translated residues were removed. V3J clonotypes were defined by identical inferred V gene, J gene, and CDR3 amino acid sequence. Percentage overlap between repertoires was calculated by dividing the number of shared unique clonotypes by the size of the smaller repertoire. Richness of each repertoire was evaluated using RTK rarefaction, the Chao1 estimator, and Recon v2.1 estimates of unobserved clonotypes. OLGA was used to compute generation probabilities for all TCRbeta clonotypes that the gDNA method yielded from a handful of donors. TCRdb holds this immuneACCESS table with in-frame rearrangements only. Some clones are missing; in checked studies, unresolved V genes explain under half, and the rest has no known cause. The DNA was the basis for D and trimming; V, J and clone size are from that table. This sample is represented by some 2,100,000 clones; 90% to 95% of them were singletons. The ten largest clones represent about 1.5% of the sample.

Input material: naive CD8+ T cells from PBMCs. The intended sense of this specimen's cell subset or site label: CD45RA+CCR7+. This receptor was identified in a man aged 18 to 29 in good health. Some clones in this sample may be carry-over from other donors' samples. This receptor chain uses TRBV6-5 and TRBJ1-1, with the D gene not confidently named. In nucleotides, the sequence is TGTGCCAGCCTAGACTCGGGCACTGAAGCTTTCTTT. This translates into CASLDSGTEAFF.